A selection of T cell receptor beta chains follows, all from one sample in a study of lymphopenia after photon versus proton radiotherapy. The data were produced by immunoSEQ multiplex PCR, yet TCRdb's version contains in-frame clones alone and is incomplete. The sample shows around 23,000 clones, about 90% of them seen only once. Source: peripheral blood, taken from a patient treated with proton-based radiotherapy. Receptors were obtained from a woman in her 70s with pancreatic cancer. Some clones in this sample may be carry-over from other donors' samples. CDR3s include the opening cysteine and the closing phenylalanine or tryptophan. A D gene is named only where the DNA matches it firmly. Expanded clones are given a class, and other clones once, few, many or no size at all.

TRBJ1-2 | - | TRBV5-1 | TRBD1 | TGCGCCAGCAGCTTGGGACAGGGGAACTATGGCTACACCTTC | CASSLGQGNYGYTF
TRBJ2-7 | - | TRBV29-1 | - | TGCAGCGTTGAAGATCTGGCGGGCTATACCTACGAGCAGTACTTC | CSVEDLAGYTYEQYF
TRBJ1-1 | - | TRBV7-8 | - | TGTGCCAGCAGCTTGGCAGGGGCTGGGGGGAACACTGAAGCTTTCTTT | CASSLAGAGGNTEAFF
TRBJ1-4 | - | TRBV5-4 | - | TGTGCCAGCAGAATCCACCCCAGAAATGAAAAACTGTTTTTT | CASRIHPRNEKLFF
TRBJ1-1 | - | TRBV10-3 | - | TGTGCCACCCGGGGGGACACAGAGAACACTGAAGCTTTCTTT | CATRGDTENTEAFF
TRBJ1-2 | once | TRBV30 | TRBD1 | TGTGCCTGGAGTGTTGGACAGGGCTCCTATGGCTACACCTTC | CAWSVGQGSYGYTF
TRBJ2-1 | - | TRBV5-6 | - | TGTGCCAGCAGTTTCAGGGCCAGGGATGAGCAGTTCTTC | CASSFRARDEQFF
TRBJ1-5 | - | TRBV28 | - | TGTGCCAGCAGTTACGTAGAGGGGCAGCCCCAGCATTTT | CASSYVEGQPQHF
TRBJ1-1 | - | TRBV13 | - | TGTGCCAGCAGCTTACCGCGCAGGCCGAACACTGAAGCTTTCTTT | CASSLPRRPNTEAFF
TRBJ1-3 | - | TRBV28 | - | TGTGCCAGCAGTCCCTCAGGCGGGATTTACTCTGGAAACACCATATATTTT | CASSPSGGIYSGNTIYF
TRBJ1-2 | once | TRBV11-2 | - | TGTGCCAGCAGCTTAAATCCACAGACAAATGGCTACACCTTC | CASSLNPQTNGYTF
TRBJ1-2 | - | TRBV6-1 | - | TGTGCCAGCAGTGAAGCCTCGGTTTATGGCTACACCTTC | CASSEASVYGYTF
TRBJ2-7 | once | TRBV5-1 | TRBD2 | TGCGCCAGCAGCTCCCAACTAGCGGGAGGGCCCAACGAGCAGTACTTC | CASSSQLAGGPNEQYF
TRBJ1-3 | - | TRBV7-9 | TRBD1 | TGTGCCAGCAGCCCCGGGACAGCTGGAAACACCATATATTTT | CASSPGTAGNTIYF
TRBJ2-7 | - | TRBV7-8 | - | TGTGCCAGCAGCTTAGAACTACCCTACGAGCAGTACTTC | CASSLELPYEQYF
TRBJ1-2 | - | TRBV7-2 | - | TGTGCCAGCAGCTTAAGAGACAGGACAGACCTCTATGGCTACACCTTC | CASSLRDRTDLYGYTF
TRBJ1-1 | - | TRBV4-2 | TRBD1 | TGTGCCAGCAGCCAAACGACAGGGGGCGAGACTGAAGCTTTCTTT | CASSQTTGGETEAFF
TRBJ1-1 | once | TRBV28 | - | TGTGCCAGCAGTTTATTTAAGGGGAACACTGAAGCTTTCTTT | CASSLFKGNTEAFF
TRBJ2-1 | - | TRBV5-6 | - | TGTGCCAGCAGCTATCAGGAGGTTTCCTACAATGAGCAGTTCTTC | CASSYQEVSYNEQFF
TRBJ2-1 | - | TRBV7-9 | - | TGTGCCAGCAGCTTGGGACGGTACAATGAGCAGTTCTTC | CASSLGRYNEQFF
TRBJ2-5 | - | TRBV7-2 | - | TGTGCCAGCAGCTTACTGGTTAGCGGAAACCAAGAGACCCAGTACTTC | CASSLLVSGNQETQYF
TRBJ2-1 | - | TRBV15 | TRBD2 | TGTGCCACCAGCAGAGGTTGGACTAGCGGGACCAATGAGCAGTTCTTC | CATSRGWTSGTNEQFF
TRBJ1-1 | - | TRBV28 | - | TGTGCCAGCAGTCTCTCGACTGAAGCTTTCTTT | CASSLSTEAFF
TRBJ2-2 | - | TRBV28 | TRBD2 | TGTGCCAGCAGTTCCCCTAGCGGGAGGGTAGCCGGGGAGCTGTTTTTT | CASSSPSGRVAGELFF
TRBJ2-3 | once | TRBV6-1 | - | TGTGCCAGCAGAATGACAGGCACAGATACGCAGTATTTT | CASRMTGTDTQYF
TRBJ2-1 | - | TRBV30 | TRBD2 | TGTGCCTGGAGGGTCGGGACTAGCGCCTACAATGAGCAGTTCTTC | CAWRVGTSAYNEQFF
TRBJ1-4 | - | TRBV15 | - | TGTGCCACCAGCAGAGATTCGGGGGGAGTGGGAACTAATGAAAAACTGTTTTTT | CATSRDSGGVGTNEKLFF
TRBJ2-7 | - | TRBV28 | - | TGTGCCAGCAGACCGACACTCTACGAGCAGTACTTC | CASRPTLYEQYF
TRBJ2-5 | - | TRBV29-1 | - | TGCAGCGTTGAAATAGCGAGTGGGGGAGAGACCCAGTACTTC | CSVEIASGGETQYF
TRBJ2-1 | - | TRBV29-1 | - | TGCAGCGTTGCGGGAGAAAGGGCAGTCGATGAGCAGTTCTTC | CSVAGERAVDEQFF